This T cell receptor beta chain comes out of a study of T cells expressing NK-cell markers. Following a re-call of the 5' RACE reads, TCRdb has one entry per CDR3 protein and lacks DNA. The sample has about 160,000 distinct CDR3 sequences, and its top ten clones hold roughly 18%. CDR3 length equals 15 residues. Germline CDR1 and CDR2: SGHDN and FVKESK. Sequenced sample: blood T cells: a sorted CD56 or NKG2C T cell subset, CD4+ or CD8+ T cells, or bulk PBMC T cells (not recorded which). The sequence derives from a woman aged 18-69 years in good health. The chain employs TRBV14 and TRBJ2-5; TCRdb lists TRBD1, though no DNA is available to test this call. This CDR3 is CASSQVGGFQETQYF.